This T cell receptor (beta chain) came from a study of Graves' ophthalmopathy and Graves' hyperthyroidism. Using RNA transcripts, the TCR beta CDR3 regions were amplified. HTBI primers primed a first-round RT-PCR, and a second-round multiplex PCR followed. TCRdb re-called the multiplex PCR reads with MiXCR, one entry per CDR3 protein. The sample lists more than 300,000 distinct CDR3 sequences; 17% were seen once. There are many counts of this clonotype. The CDR3 has 15 amino acids. CDR1 is SGHTA, CDR2 FQGNSA, per germline. The ends were cut back, 3 bases at V and 8 bases at J, with 16 bases in the middle.

The chain links TRBV7-2 to TRBJ2-2; D is possibly TRBD1 (6 bases). The sample consisted of peripheral blood. This TCR was recovered from an adult woman with stable Graves' hyperthyroidism. CDR3 amino acids: CASSFLALTGGELFF. In DNA form, the CDR3 reads TGTGCCAGCAGCTTCTTAGCGCTTACAGGGGGGGAGCTGTTTTTT.